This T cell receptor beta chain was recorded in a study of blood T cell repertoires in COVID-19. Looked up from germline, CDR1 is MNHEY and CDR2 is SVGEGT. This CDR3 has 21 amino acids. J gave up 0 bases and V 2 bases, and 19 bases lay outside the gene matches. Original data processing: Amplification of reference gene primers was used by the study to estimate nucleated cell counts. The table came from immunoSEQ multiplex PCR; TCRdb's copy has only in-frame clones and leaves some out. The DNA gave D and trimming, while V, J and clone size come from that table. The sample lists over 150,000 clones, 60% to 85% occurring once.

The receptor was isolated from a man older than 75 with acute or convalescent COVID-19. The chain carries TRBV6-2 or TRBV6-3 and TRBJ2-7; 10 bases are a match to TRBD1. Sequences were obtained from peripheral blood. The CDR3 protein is CASSYPIPGQGGPDYSYEQYF. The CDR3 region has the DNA TGTGCCAGCAGTTACCCAATACCTGGACAGGGGGGACCCGATTACTCCTACGAGCAGTACTTC.